Presented here are 15 T cell receptor beta chains from one specimen sequenced in a study of T cell changes during pregnancy in multiple sclerosis. Profiling relied on immunoSEQ multiplex PCR, and the TCRdb table lists in-frame clones only, not all of them. The table shows tens of thousands of clones, with around nine tenths occurring only once. The sequencing here drew on CD4+ T cells from peripheral blood mononuclear cells, taken in the second trimester of pregnancy. All receptors come from a female donor with multiple sclerosis, enrolled in a pregnancy study.

The chain links TRBV14 to TRBJ2-7; the D gene is possibly TRBD2 (5 bases). The CDR3 spans 14 residues. Germline V gene data show CDR1 as SGHDN and CDR2 as FVKESK. Trimming removed 3 bases at V and 2 bases at J, with 11 bases between. For the CDR3, the DNA is TGTGCCAGCAGCCACGGGGTGAGACCCTACGAGCAGTACTTC. Amino acids: CASSHGVRPYEQYF.

The genes are TRBV29-1 and TRBJ2-2; no definite D call. Germline lookup yields CDR1 SQVTM and CDR2 ANQGSEA. The germline V and J ends were trimmed by 3 bases and 0 bases, with 5 bases remaining between them. This CDR3 has 13 residues. As DNA, the CDR3 is TGCAGCGTTGACAGCGCGAACACCGGGGAGCTGTTTTTT. Translation: CSVDSANTGELFF.

The table lists this clone with a count of one. The chain joins TRBV7-2 to TRBJ1-2; D is perhaps TRBD1 (5 bases). CDR3 size: 12 residues. The germline V gene has CDR1 SGHTA and CDR2 FQGNSA. V lost 5 bases to trimming and J lost 8 bases, with 12 bases between them. CDR3 sequence: CASSLGHWGYTF. The CDR3 DNA reads as TGTGCCAGCAGCCTTGGACATTGGGGCTACACCTTC.

This clone has just one count. This sequence joins TRBV7-9 and TRBJ2-5; 7 bases line up with TRBD2. Trimming removed 5 bases from V and 3 bases from J; junction bases left unmatched: 9. The germline V gene encodes CDR1 SEHNR and CDR2 FQNEAQ (reference sequence). This CDR3 has 15 amino acids. The CDR3, as DNA: TGTGCCAGCAGCGCAGGGACCGGGGGGAAAGAGACCCAGTACTTC. Translated: CASSAGTGGKETQYF. The variable domain in full, completed from reference TRBV7-9 and TRBJ2-5, reads DTGVSQNPRHKITKRGQNVTFRCDPISEHNRLYWYRQTLGQGPEFLTYFQNEAQLEKSRLLSDRFSAERPKGSFSTLEIQRTEQGDSAMYLCASSAGTGGKETQYFGPGTRLLVL.

The CDR3 protein is CASSLYKNTEAFF. CDR3 bases: TGTGCCAGCAGCTTATACAAGAACACTGAAGCTTTCTTT. The V gene is TRBV7-2, the J gene TRBJ1-1; D gene ambiguous. Trimming shortened V by 2 bases and J by 1 base, and 5 bases separated the two germline ends. The CDR3 runs 13 residues. Germline V gene data show CDR1 as SGHTA and CDR2 as FQGNSA.

V usage is TRBV5-4 and J usage is TRBJ2-7, with a possible D match to TRBD1 (5 bases). Germline V gives CDR1 SGHNT, CDR2 YYREEE (reference sequence). The V end lost 3 bases, the J end lost 6 bases, and 16 bases lay between the germline ends. The CDR3 is 14 residues long. Here the CDR3 DNA reads TGTGCCAGCAGCTCGACAGCTGCTAATAGCGAGCAGTACTTC. It translates to CASSSTAANSEQYF.

This clone has just a few counts. This chain connects TRBV5-1 to TRBJ2-3, with D possibly matching TRBD2 (6 bases). This CDR3 spans 13 amino acids. V dropped 2 bases and J dropped 4 bases, with 8 bases sitting between them. The V gene's germline CDR1 is SGHRS and CDR2 YFSETQ. The DNA for the CDR3 is TGCGCCAGCAGCTTCGGGGGTCCAGATACGCAGTATTTT. Translated, it gives CASSFGGPDTQYF.

The chain joins TRBV20-1 to TRBJ2-3; tentative D call: TRBD2 (5 bases). Germline V gene sequence: CDR1 DFQATT, CDR2 SNEGSKA (reference sequence). The CDR3 is 11 residues long. The chain's CDR3 is CRTIQRGTQYF. CDR3 nucleotide sequence: TGCAGAACTATCCAGAGAGGGACGCAGTATTTT.

The V and J genes are TRBV5-4 and TRBJ1-2, with 10 bases fitting TRBD1. Unmatched junction bases numbered 5, after V lost 4 bases and J lost 5 bases. Germline V CDR1 and CDR2: SGHNT, YYREEE (reference sequence). This CDR3 contains 14 residues. The CDR3 is CASSVTGGSYGYTF. The DNA for the CDR3 is TGTGCCAGCAGCGTGACAGGGGGCTCATATGGCTACACCTTC.

The rearrangement uses TRBV9 and TRBJ1-6; D not resolved. V lost 3 bases and J 0 bases, leaving 10 bases between the germline ends. The germline CDR1 and CDR2 sequences are SGDLS and YYNGEE. There are 16 residues in the CDR3. The CDR3 is CASSADSSSYNSPLHF. For the CDR3, the DNA is TGTGCCAGCAGCGCCGACTCGAGCTCCTATAATTCACCCCTCCACTTT. The complete variable domain, with remaining parts taken from reference TRBV9 and TRBJ1-6, reads DSGVTQTPKHLITATGQRVTLRCSPRSGDLSVYWYQQSLDQGLQFLIQYYNGEERAKGNILERFSAQQFPDLHSELNLSSLELGDSALYFCASSADSSSYNSPLHFGNGTRLTVT.

The CDR3 region has the DNA TGTGCCAGCAGTTTCGTAGCGGGCGGCTACAATGAGCAGTTCTTC. It is translated as CASSFVAGGYNEQFF. V usage is TRBV28 and J usage is TRBJ2-1; 7 nucleotides match TRBD2. The CDR3 extends over 15 amino acids. Germline V lookup: CDR1 MDHEN, CDR2 SYDVKM. The trim removed 3 bases at V and 3 bases at J, leaving 5 bases unmatched.

This clone has a single count. The rearrangement links TRBV7-2 to TRBJ1-6, with D hard to call. This CDR3 has 13 amino acids. Trimming took 4 bases from V and 14 from J, leaving 15 bases between them. Germline lookup yields CDR1 SGHTA and CDR2 FQGNSA. The CDR3 sequence is CASSSAAQATLHF. The CDR3 region has the DNA TGTGCCAGCAGCTCGGCGGCCCAAGCGACCCTCCACTTT.

The chain recombines TRBV11-3 with TRBJ2-7; no clear D gene. This CDR3 is built from 17 residues. V shed 4 bases and J shed 0 bases, with 19 bases lying between them. Per the germline V gene, CDR1 is SGHNT and CDR2 is YENEEA. The CDR3 here is CASSSSPRYTSSYEQYF. In DNA, the CDR3 is TGTGCCAGCAGCTCCTCCCCCCGGTATACCTCCTCCTACGAGCAGTACTTC.

This chain uses TRBV2 with TRBJ2-1; TRBD2 matches 9 bases. CDR3 length: 14 residues. V lost 0 bases and J lost 10; bases outside the gene matches: 4. Germline CDR1 reads SNHLY; CDR2 reads FYNNEI. The CDR3 nucleotides are TGTGCCAGCAGTGAAGCGCTAGCGGGGATAGAGCAGTTCTTC. Protein sequence: CASSEALAGIEQFF.

The chain carries TRBV21-1 and TRBJ2-3; the D call TRBD1 from the table was never checked on the DNA. TRBV21-1 is labeled a pseudogene. This CDR3 is 17 amino acids long. This chain's CDR3 is CASSKGWDRVRTDTQYF. The DNA for the CDR3 is TGTGCCAGCAGCAAAGGATGGGACAGGGTTCGCACAGATACGCAGTATTTT.